This T cell receptor beta chain was identified in a study of T cell repertoires and HLA-DP antigens. Findings of the study overall: Against both alloantigens, CD137+ clonality was similar, 0.3 to 0.4.

Data came from immunoSEQ multiplex PCR; TCRdb stores just in-frame clones and leaves some out. The sample contains 55,000 to 80,000 clones, just under 80% of which appear only once. The CDR3 has 14 amino acids. V was trimmed by 6 bases and J by 3 bases, leaving 13 bases between them. Per the germline V gene, CDR1 is MNHNY and CDR2 is SVGAGI (reference sequence). As for this clone: The antigen is unknown.

This chain uses TRBV6-6 with TRBJ2-3, with D perhaps TRBD2 (6 bases). This TCR was sampled from a man aged 60 to 75 in good health and CMV-seronegative. The sample taken for sequencing was CD4+ T cells from PBMCs. The CDR3 DNA follows: TGTGCCAGCAGACGACTAGGACTAACAGATACGCAGTATTTT. Residues: CASRRLGLTDTQYF.